The rows below give T cell receptor beta chains drawn from one sample of a study of T cell responses to AZD1222 COVID-19 vaccine. Repertoires were generated with immunoSEQ multiplex PCR, while TCRdb's copy carries only in-frame clones and drops some. The sample has tens of thousands of clones; about 90% are singletons. The sequencing used peripheral blood, collected on day 0 of AZD1222 vaccination. Every receptor here comes from an adult in good health. Each CDR3 is given with its conserved first and last residue. The order of the fields is CDR3 protein, CDR3 DNA, V gene, D gene, J gene. A D gene is named only where the DNA matches it firmly.

CASSWGQGYEQYF TGTGCCAGCAGTTGGGGACAGGGCTACGAGCAGTACTTC TRBV27 TRBD1 TRBJ2-7
CASSARTVPPYEQYF TGTGCCAGCAGCGCGAGGACAGTTCCCCCCTACGAGCAGTACTTC TRBV9 . TRBJ2-7
CASSPGGRKNEQYF TGTGCCAGCAGTCCGGGCGGGAGAAAGAACGAGCAGTACTTC TRBV9 TRBD2 TRBJ2-7
CASSISGTSYFEQFF TGTGCCAGTAGTATCTCCGGGACTAGCTACTTTGAGCAGTTCTTC TRBV19 TRBD2 TRBJ2-1
CASSLGQLPPTNEKLFF TGCGCCAGCAGCTTGGGGCAGCTCCCCCCAACTAATGAAAAACTGTTTTTT TRBV5-1 . TRBJ1-4
CASGAPPDHNSPLHF TGTGCCAGTGGGGCGCCTCCCGACCATAATTCACCCCTCCACTTT TRBV7-6 . TRBJ1-6
CASSEGLAGEFAGELFF TGTGCCAGCAGTGAGGGACTAGCGGGAGAGTTCGCCGGGGAGCTGTTTTTT TRBV2 TRBD2 TRBJ2-2
CASSFSTGHNEQFF TGTGCCAGCAGCTTTTCGACAGGTCACAATGAGCAGTTCTTC TRBV7-9 . TRBJ2-1
CASSLIGTSGSDTQYF TGTGCCAGCAGTCTCATCGGGACTAGCGGGAGTGATACGCAGTATTTT TRBV27 TRBD2 TRBJ2-3
CASTGGGTGNEKLFF TGTGCCAGCACCGGGGGGGGGACAGGGAATGAAAAACTGTTTTTT TRBV6-4 TRBD1 TRBJ1-4
CASSPSPYNSPLHF TGTGCCAGCAGCCCCTCACCCTATAATTCACCCCTCCACTTT TRBV28 . TRBJ1-6
CASSEGFEQYF TGTGCCAGCAGTGAAGGGTTCGAGCAGTACTTC TRBV2 . TRBJ2-7
CASSYRDRDDEQYF TGCGCCAGCAGCTACCGGGACAGGGACGACGAGCAGTACTTC TRBV5-1 TRBD1 TRBJ2-7
CASSVLMNSPLHF TGTGCCAGCAGCGTCCTTATGAATTCACCCCTCCACTTT TRBV7-6 . TRBJ1-6
CASRGISVRTGVNTGELFF TGTGCCAGCAGGGGTATTAGTGTGAGGACAGGGGTAAACACCGGGGAGCTGTTTTTT TRBV11-2 TRBD1 TRBJ2-2